The sequence of this T cell receptor beta chain was determined in a study of molecular identifiers for immune sequencing clone quantification. With 10%, 30% or 50% of RNA, about 19,000 to 1,100,000 naive CD8 T cells were sequenced. V lost 6 bases, J lost 5 bases, and 14 bases lay in between. The CDR3 sequence is 13 residues long. Germline V gene data show CDR1 as MGHDK and CDR2 as SYGVNS. TCRdb reanalysed the PCR reads using MiXCR and keeps one entry per CDR3 protein. The profile shows over 65,000 distinct CDR3 sequences, roughly 23% of them singletons. The TCR sequence derives from a human donor in good health. Some libraries in this study had Jurkat cell RNA spiked in. Sample: naive CD8+ T cells from blood, with Jurkat cell RNA spiked in. Subset defined: FACS-sorted CD8+CD4-CCR7+CD45RA+ naive T cells. The V call is TRBV25-1, the J call TRBJ2-7; possibly TRBD1 or TRBD2 for D (7 bases each). The CDR3 is CASRGGTAHEQYF. The DNA of the CDR3 is TGTGCCAGCAGGGGGGGGACAGCCCACGAGCAGTACTTC.